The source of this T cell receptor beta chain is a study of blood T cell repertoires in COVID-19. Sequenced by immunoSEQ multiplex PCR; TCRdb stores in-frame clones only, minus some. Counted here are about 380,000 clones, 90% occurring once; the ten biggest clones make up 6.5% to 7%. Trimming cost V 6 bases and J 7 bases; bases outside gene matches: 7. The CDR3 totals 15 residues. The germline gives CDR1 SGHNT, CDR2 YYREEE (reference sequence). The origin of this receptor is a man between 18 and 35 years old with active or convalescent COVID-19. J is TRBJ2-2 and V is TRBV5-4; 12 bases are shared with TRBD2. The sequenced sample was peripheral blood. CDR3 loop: CASTLAGGDHGELFF. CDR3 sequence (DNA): TGTGCCAGCACTCTAGCGGGAGGGGACCACGGGGAGCTGTTTTTT.